Following are 14 T cell receptor beta chains from one sample sequenced in a study of OX40 agonist ivuxolimab in advanced cancers. The repertoire was sequenced with immunoSEQ multiplex PCR; TCRdb's copy has only in-frame clones and lacks some. The table lists about 22,000 clones, roughly 80% of them singletons. Specimen: CD4+ or CD8+ T cells sorted from blood, collected in a trial of the OX40 agonist ivuxolimab. These receptors were taken from an adult with an advanced solid tumor such as melanoma, head and neck, liver or kidney cancer.

A few counts support this clone. The gene calls are TRBV16 and TRBJ1-1; D ambiguous. The V gene's germline CDR1 is KGHSY and CDR2 FQNENV. V shed 2 bases and J shed 14 bases, with 9 bases lying between them. The CDR3 is 10 amino acids. In DNA, the CDR3 is TGTGCCAGCAGCCAAGACGGAGTCTTCTTT. Translation: CASSQDGVFF.

The chain couples TRBV5-6 to TRBJ2-2; D is unclear. The V end was cut by 0 bases, the J end by 4 bases, with 13 bases between. Germline values: CDR1 SGHDT, CDR2 YYEEEE. The CDR3 is made up of 16 amino acids. The CDR3 sequence is CASSLAAERGTGELFF. The DNA of the CDR3 is TGTGCCAGCAGCTTGGCGGCGGAGCGAGGCACCGGGGAGCTGTTTTTT.

This chain links TRBV11-3 with TRBJ2-3; D is unclear. The V and J ends lost 2 bases and 4 bases respectively, with 10 bases between them. Germline lookup yields CDR1 SGHNT and CDR2 YENEEA. The CDR3 totals 14 residues. CDR3 loop: CASSLRGSADTQYF. DNA of the CDR3: TGTGCCAGCAGCTTAAGAGGTTCCGCAGATACGCAGTATTTT.

This clone is a singleton in its sample. The rearrangement links TRBV27 to TRBJ2-1, with D possibly being TRBD1 (6 bases). V was cut by 2 bases and J by 0 bases, with 11 bases left in between. Per germline, CDR1 MNHEY and CDR2 SMNVEV (reference sequence). The CDR3 has 16 amino acids. The CDR3 loop reads CASSLGQGSSYNEQFF. CDR3 sequence (DNA): TGTGCCAGCAGTTTAGGCCAGGGGAGCTCCTACAATGAGCAGTTCTTC.

This sequence joins TRBV27 and TRBJ2-7; TRBD1 matches at 9 bases. Germline CDR1 reads MNHEY; CDR2 reads SMNVEV (reference sequence). The CDR3 totals 15 residues. V gave up 5 bases and J gave up 0 bases; unmatched junction bases: 5. The CDR3 DNA reads TGTGCCAGCAGTGGGTTGGGACAGGGCTCCTACGAGCAGTACTTC. Amino acid sequence: CASSGLGQGSYEQYF.

The rearrangement uses TRBV5-1 and TRBJ2-1; D perhaps matches TRBD2 (6 bases). The CDR3 is made up of 14 amino acids. V gave up 0 bases and J gave up 4 bases, with 8 bases separating them. Germline CDR1 SGHRS, CDR2 YFSETQ. CDR3 coding DNA: TGCGCCAGCAGCTTGGTAGCGGAATACAATGAGCAGTTCTTC. Protein sequence: CASSLVAEYNEQFF.

This clone was observed a few times. The chain employs TRBV28 and TRBJ1-2; D gene unclear. Germline CDR1 and CDR2: MDHEN and SYDVKM. CDR3 size: 16 residues. V was trimmed by 5 bases and J by 3 bases, leaving 19 bases between them. CDR3 loop: CASSRPGVGRYYGYTF. CDR3 nucleotides: TGTGCCAGCAGTCGACCCGGGGTAGGGCGTTACTATGGCTACACCTTC.

The genes are TRBV27 and TRBJ2-7, with a weak D call TRBD2 (6 bases). Germline V gives CDR1 MNHEY, CDR2 SMNVEV (reference sequence). The V and J ends lost 10 bases and 2 bases respectively, with 21 bases between them. This CDR3 spans 15 amino acids. In DNA, the CDR3 is TGTGCCACCCAGCTAGGTCGGGCGGGGACCTACGAGCAGTACTTC. Its translation is CATQLGRAGTYEQYF.

The rearrangement joins TRBV28 to TRBJ2-7; D gene unclear. This CDR3 spans 14 amino acids. V was cut by 7 bases and J by 5 bases, with 18 bases left in between. The germline V gene has CDR1 MDHEN and CDR2 SYDVKM. The CDR3 coding sequence is TGTGCCAGCACCCCTGACTTGACCGCCGACGAGCAGTACTTC. It yields the protein CASTPDLTADEQYF.

The chain employs TRBV5-1 and TRBJ2-3; 11 positions agree with TRBD2. The CDR3 extends over 17 amino acids. The J segment lost 8 bases and the V segment lost 0 bases, leaving 11 bases of the junction unmatched. Germline loops: CDR1 SGHRS, CDR2 YFSETQ. This CDR3 reads CASSLVGLAAPRITQYF. CDR3 coding DNA: TGCGCCAGCAGCTTGGTGGGACTAGCGGCCCCTCGCATTACGCAGTATTTT. The full variable domain, with the rest looked up from reference TRBV5-1 and TRBJ2-3, is KAGVTQTPRYLIKTRGQQVTLSCSPISGHRSVSWYQQTPGQGLQFLFEYFSETQRNKGNFPGRFSGRQFSNSRSEMNVSTLELGDSALYLCASSLVGLAAPRITQYFGPGTRLTVL.

The chain has TRBV7-6 and TRBJ2-5, with 9 bases matching TRBD1. The J call may be mistaken, given a closer DNA end match to TRBJ2-7. The CDR3 runs 13 residues. Per germline, CDR1 SGHVS and CDR2 FNYEAQ. CDR3 nucleotides: TGTGCCAGCAGCTTGGGACAGGGCAACGAGCAGTACTTC. Its translation is CASSLGQGNEQYF.

This chain uses TRBV7-9 with TRBJ2-2, with 10 bases matching TRBD2. With V trimmed by 6 bases and J by 6 bases, 13 bases remained unmatched. Germline values: CDR1 SEHNR, CDR2 FQNEAQ (reference sequence). The CDR3 is 17 amino acids. CDR3 DNA: TGTGCCAGCAGAACCGTACCTAGCGGGAGAGTCTCCGGGGAGCTGTTTTTT. As protein: CASRTVPSGRVSGELFF. Full variable domain (remainder filled in from reference TRBV7-9 and TRBJ2-2): DTGVSQNPRHKITKRGQNVTFRCDPISEHNRLYWYRQTLGQGPEFLTYFQNEAQLEKSRLLSDRFSAERPKGSFSTLEIQRTEQGDSAMYLCASRTVPSGRVSGELFFGEGSRLTVL.

The V and J genes are TRBV9 and TRBJ1-1; D is unresolved. Trimming removed 1 base at V and 0 bases at J, with 4 bases between. Per the germline V gene, CDR1 is SGDLS and CDR2 is YYNGEE. This CDR3 is built from 13 residues. CDR3: CASSVMMNTEAFF. In nucleotides, the CDR3 is TGTGCCAGCAGCGTAATGATGAACACTGAAGCTTTCTTT.

The chain combines TRBV18 with TRBJ2-1; 8 positions match TRBD2. Germline CDR1 KGHSH, CDR2 LQKENI. CDR3 length equals 15 residues. Trimming took 2 bases from V and 8 from J; bases not matched to a gene: 8. The CDR3 here is CASSPSGSIFDEQFF. The CDR3 DNA reads TGTGCCAGCTCACCAAGCGGGAGTATTTTCGATGAGCAGTTCTTC.